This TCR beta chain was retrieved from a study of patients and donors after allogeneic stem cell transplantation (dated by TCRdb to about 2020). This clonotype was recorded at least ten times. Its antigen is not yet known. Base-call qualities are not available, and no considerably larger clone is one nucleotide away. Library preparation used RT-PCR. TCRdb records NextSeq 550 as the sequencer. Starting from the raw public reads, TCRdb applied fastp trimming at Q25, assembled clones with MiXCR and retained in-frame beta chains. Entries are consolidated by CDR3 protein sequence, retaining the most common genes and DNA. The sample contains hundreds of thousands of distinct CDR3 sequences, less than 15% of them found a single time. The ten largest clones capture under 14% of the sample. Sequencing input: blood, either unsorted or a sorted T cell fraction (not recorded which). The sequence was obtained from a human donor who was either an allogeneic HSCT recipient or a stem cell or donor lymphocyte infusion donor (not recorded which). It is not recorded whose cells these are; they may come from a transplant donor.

The bases are TGTGCCAGCGGGATCGGTTCACCCCTCCACTTT. Its protein reads: CASGIGSPLHF. The chain couples TRBV2 to TRBJ1-6, with the D gene call left open. The CDR3 has 11 amino acids, counting the end cysteine and phenylalanine. The entry retains the CDR3 DNA only, 33 bases that are in frame from base 1. As encoded in the germline V gene, CDR1 is SNHLY while CDR2 is FYNNEI. V was cut back by 8 bases and J by 9 bases, leaving a gap of 8 bases between them.